Listed here are 29 T cell receptor beta chains from one sample, sequenced in a study of CD8+ T cells in alopecia areata. As for treatment: oral pan-JAK inhibitor, 5-10 mg twice daily. Investigators isolated RNA and reverse transcribed it into cDNA to act as the sequencing template. Profiling relied on immunoSEQ multiplex PCR, and the TCRdb table lists in-frame clones only, not all of them. Found here are about 300,000 clones, roughly 60% of them singletons; the top ten hold 1.8%. The source material was CD4+ T cells sorted from blood, sampled at week 24, from a patient treated with tofacitinib. The origin of the receptors is a human donor with alopecia areata.

The chain couples TRBV10-3 to TRBJ1-1, with D unresolved. The CDR3 runs to 13 residues. Deletions cut 6 bases from V and 6 bases from J, with 14 bases between. CDR1 and CDR2 (germline): ENHRY, SYGVKD. The CDR3 is CAISKTGGPEAFF. CDR3 coding DNA: TGTGCCATCAGCAAAACGGGTGGCCCTGAAGCTTTCTTT.

The chain carries TRBV28 and TRBJ2-1, with 7 bases fitting TRBD1. Germline V lookup: CDR1 MDHEN, CDR2 SYDVKM. Trimming at V came to 5 bases and at J to 7 bases, leaving 11 bases not matched to a gene. The CDR3 consists of 15 residues. CDR3 nucleotides: TGTGCCAGCAGTCCGCGTTTAGGGGGCGGGAATGAGCAGTTCTTC. Protein: CASSPRLGGGNEQFF. Together with reference TRBV28 and TRBJ2-1, the CDR3 gives the full variable domain: DVKVTQSSRYLVKRTGEKVFLECVQDMDHENMFWYRQDPGLGLRLIYFSYDVKMKEKGDIPEGYSVSREKKERFSLILESASTNQTSMYLCASSPRLGGGNEQFFGPGTRLTVL.

The rearrangement uses TRBV6-5 and TRBJ1-2; D unresolved. The ends were cut back, 6 bases at V and 4 bases at J, with 12 bases in the middle. Germline V gene sequence: CDR1 MNHEY, CDR2 SVGAGI. CDR3 size: 13 residues. The CDR3 protein is CASRPRGGYGYTF. The CDR3 nucleotides are TGTGCCAGCAGACCCCGGGGTGGCTATGGCTACACCTTC.

This clone was seen only a few times. The chain employs TRBV7-2 and TRBJ2-5, with 7 positions matching TRBD2. This CDR3 has 17 amino acids. The V gene's germline CDR1 is SGHTA and CDR2 FQGNSA. V shed 0 bases, J shed 2 bases, and the junction held 9 bases outside the gene matches. The CDR3 nucleotides read TGTGCCAGCAGCTTAGCGAGGCAGCGGGGCCTTCAAGAGACCCAGTACTTC. This translates into CASSLARQRGLQETQYF.

This clone was observed a handful of times. This chain uses TRBV19 with TRBJ1-2; possibly TRBD1 for D (5 bases). This CDR3 is 13 amino acids long. Germline V gene sequence: CDR1 LNHDA, CDR2 SQIVND (reference sequence). The germline V and J ends were trimmed by 5 bases and 3 bases, with 10 bases remaining between them. The CDR3 DNA reads TGTGCCAGTAGTTCAGGGAGGGACTATGGCTACACCTTC. It yields the protein CASSSGRDYGYTF.

This clone was counted between two and nine times. The V and J genes are TRBV2 and TRBJ2-3; D might be TRBD2 (6 bases). Trimming took off 5 bases at V and 2 bases at J, with 11 bases between the two ends. The CDR3 has 14 amino acids. The germline V gene has CDR1 SNHLY and CDR2 FYNNEI. Here the CDR3 DNA reads TGTGCCAGCAGTTGGGACTCTGTCACAGATACGCAGTATTTT. Amino acids: CASSWDSVTDTQYF.

This clone was recorded a few times. The CDR3 nucleotides are TGTGCCGGGGGCCCTGCAACTAATGAAAAACTGTTTTTT. Translated, it gives CAGGPATNEKLFF. The rearrangement joins TRBV30 to TRBJ1-4; the D gene is possibly TRBD1 (6 bases). The CDR3 contains 13 residues. Per the germline V gene, CDR1 is GTSNPN and CDR2 is SVGIG (reference sequence). With 8 bases removed from V and 0 bases from J, the gap between germline ends came to 10 bases.

This clone showed up just once. V and J are TRBV30 and TRBJ1-4; TRBD1 agrees at 8 bases. Losses at the gene ends were 6 bases for V and 8 bases for J; bases not matched to a gene: 8. The CDR3 sequence is 13 residues long. Germline CDR1 is GTSNPN and CDR2 is SVGIG (reference sequence). The CDR3 sequence is CACDRGAGEKLFF. The DNA of the CDR3 is TGTGCCTGCGACAGGGGTGCAGGAGAAAAACTGTTTTTT.

This rearrangement joins TRBV30 to TRBJ1-5; D is unclear. Germline CDR1 GTSNPN, CDR2 SVGIG (reference sequence). The ends were cut back, 3 bases at V and 6 bases at J, with 12 bases in the middle. CDR3 length equals 13 residues. CDR3 nucleotide sequence: TGTGCCTGGAGCAAGGGTTTAGGTCAGCCCCAGCATTTT. It yields the protein CAWSKGLGQPQHF.

The chain employs TRBV11-3 and TRBJ2-7, with 10 nucleotides matching TRBD1. Trimming removed 5 bases from V and 3 bases from J; junction bases left unmatched: 7. CDR1 and CDR2 (germline): SGHNT, YENEEA. The CDR3 totals 15 residues. The CDR3 DNA follows: TGTGCCAGCAGCCAAGGACAGGGGGACCTCTACGAGCAGTACTTC. It translates to CASSQGQGDLYEQYF.

This chain links TRBV15 with TRBJ2-1; tentatively, D is TRBD1 (6 bases). Looked up from germline, CDR1 is LNHNV and CDR2 is YYDKDF (reference sequence). This CDR3 spans 11 amino acids. Trimming shortened V by 5 bases and J by 8 bases, and 7 bases separated the two germline ends. The CDR3: CATSAGDEQFF. The CDR3 DNA is TGTGCCACCAGCGCAGGGGATGAGCAGTTCTTC.

The DNA for the CDR3 is TGTGCCAGCACCAGGGATGAATATAATTCACCCCTCCACTTT. The encoded protein is CASTRDEYNSPLHF. The chain joins TRBV2 to TRBJ1-6; D may be TRBD1 (5 bases). The CDR3 covers 14 residues. CDR1 and CDR2 (germline): SNHLY, FYNNEI. Trimming pared 7 bases from V and 4 bases from J, leaving 11 bases between.

This chain uses TRBV30 with TRBJ1-6; 7 bases align to TRBD1. Germline CDR1 and CDR2: GTSNPN and SVGIG (reference sequence). V gave up 4 bases and J gave up 8 bases; unmatched junction bases: 5. There are 13 residues in the CDR3. CDR3 nucleotide sequence: TGTGCCTGGACTTCCCAGGGGGATTCACCCCTCCACTTT. This sequence encodes CAWTSQGDSPLHF.

The V call is TRBV12-5, the J call TRBJ2-1; 10 nucleotides match TRBD2. V shed 6 bases and J 10 bases; nucleotides not matched to a gene: 12. In germline, CDR1 is LGHNT, CDR2 FRNRAP. The CDR3 runs 15 residues. The CDR3 reads CASGSGASGGGEQFF. The CDR3 DNA reads TGTGCTAGTGGGTCTGGGGCTAGCGGGGGAGGGGAGCAGTTCTTC.

The chain recombines TRBV28 with TRBJ1-2; possibly TRBD1 for D (5 bases). Germline V lookup: CDR1 MDHEN, CDR2 SYDVKM. The CDR3 sequence is 18 residues long. Between the trimmed V and J ends, which lost 3 bases and 0 bases, there was a span of 20 bases. CDR3: CASSLAGGWGRTNYGYTF. For the CDR3, the DNA is TGTGCCAGCAGTTTGGCTGGCGGGTGGGGGAGAACTAACTATGGCTACACCTTC.

DNA for the CDR3: TGTGCCACCAGCGCCCGGCAAAGCTCCTACGAGCAGTACTTC. It yields the protein CATSARQSSYEQYF. V is TRBV15 and J is TRBJ2-7; D unresolved. This CDR3 has 14 residues. CDR1 and CDR2 from the germline V gene are LNHNV and YYDKDF (reference sequence). Trimming removed 5 bases from V and 0 bases from J, with 11 bases in between.

The rearrangement links TRBV6-1 to TRBJ1-5; D is unresolved. The CDR3 contains 10 residues. Germline CDR1 is MNHNS and CDR2 is SASEGT. Trimming took off 10 bases at V and 1 base at J, with 2 bases between the two ends. In DNA, the CDR3 is TGTGCCACCAGCAATCAGCCCCAGCATTTT. It translates to CATSNQPQHF.

The chain couples TRBV29-1 to TRBJ1-2; tentatively, D is TRBD1 (5 bases). Germline CDR1 and CDR2: SQVTM and ANQGSEA. This CDR3 spans 15 amino acids. V dropped 6 bases and J dropped 1 base, with 18 bases sitting between them. The CDR3 spells CSVAPGAGRNYGYTF. CDR3 in DNA: TGCAGCGTGGCCCCCGGGGCAGGGCGTAACTATGGCTACACCTTC.

This clone was counted only a few times. The chain joins TRBV5-4 to TRBJ2-3; the D is unclear. Trimming took off 4 bases at V and 3 bases at J, with 9 bases between the two ends. This CDR3 is 13 amino acids long. Germline V gives CDR1 SGHNT, CDR2 YYREEE (reference sequence). CDR3: CASSRKNTDTQYF. CDR3 coding DNA: TGTGCCAGCAGCCGAAAAAATACAGATACGCAGTATTTT.

The chain combines TRBV27 with TRBJ2-5; D is unresolved. Trimming took 0 bases from V and 2 from J, leaving 4 bases between them. This CDR3 comprises 13 residues. CDR1 and CDR2 (germline): MNHEY, SMNVEV (reference sequence). This CDR3 reads CASSLSFQETQYF. The CDR3 DNA follows: TGTGCCAGCAGTTTATCCTTTCAAGAGACCCAGTACTTC.

This chain connects TRBV10-3 to TRBJ2-5; the D gene is possibly TRBD2 (5 bases). The length of the CDR3 is 13 residues. With 7 bases removed from V and 1 base from J, the gap between germline ends came to 10 bases. CDR1 ENHRY and CDR2 SYGVKD come from the germline V gene. CDR3 loop: CAITRGLQETQYF. The CDR3 coding sequence is TGTGCCATCACGCGCGGGCTCCAAGAGACCCAGTACTTC.

V gene TRBV27 combines with J gene TRBJ1-2; D unclear. Germline V gives CDR1 MNHEY, CDR2 SMNVEV (reference sequence). V was pared by 5 bases and J by 2 bases, with 6 bases between. The CDR3 contains 12 residues. This CDR3 is CASSLDNYGYTF. The CDR3 bases are TGTGCCAGCAGTCTGGACAACTATGGCTACACCTTC.

This sequence joins TRBV5-1 and TRBJ2-7; tentative D call: TRBD1 (8 bases). CDR1 SGHRS and CDR2 YFSETQ come from the germline V gene. Between the trimmed V and J ends, which lost 4 bases and 6 bases, there was a span of 23 bases. CDR3 size: 16 residues. Here the CDR3 DNA reads TGCGCCAGCAGCCCAGGACAGGGAACAAGGGAGGGCGAGCAGTACTTC. Amino acid sequence: CASSPGQGTREGEQYF.

In this sample, this clone turned up a few times. Different DNA sequences within this sample yield the same CDR3. V gene TRBV29-1 combines with J gene TRBJ2-3, with 7 positions matching TRBD2. V was clipped by 3 bases and J by 1 base; unmatched bases: 1. Germline CDR1 is SQVTM and CDR2 is ANQGSEA. CDR3 length equals 13 residues. CDR3 loop: CSVDLAGTDTQYF. CDR3 nucleotide sequence: TGCAGCGTTGATCTAGCGGGCACAGATACGCAGTATTTT.

The chain couples TRBV10-3 to TRBJ2-5, with TRBD1 matching 7 bases. V shed 6 bases, J shed 2 bases, and the junction held 6 bases outside the gene matches. CDR3 length equals 14 residues. The germline V gene has CDR1 ENHRY and CDR2 SYGVKD. The CDR3 loop is CAIRGGTAQETQYF. In nucleotides, the CDR3 is TGTGCCATCAGGGGTGGGACAGCTCAAGAGACCCAGTACTTC.

The chain links TRBV10-3 to TRBJ2-5; D is unresolved. The CDR3 runs to 12 residues. Germline lookup yields CDR1 ENHRY and CDR2 SYGVKD. Trimming removed 8 bases at V and 0 bases at J, with 7 bases between. The CDR3 here is CAIGPDQETQYF. The CDR3 region has the DNA TGTGCCATCGGACCGGACCAAGAGACCCAGTACTTC.

This clone was detected only once. The V and J genes are TRBV9 and TRBJ1-2; D is perhaps TRBD1 (6 bases). The CDR3 covers 12 residues. In germline, CDR1 is SGDLS, CDR2 YYNGEE. Trimming cost V 1 base and J 5 bases, with 6 bases left between them. In DNA, the CDR3 is TGTGCCAGCAGCGTAACAGGGTATGGCTACACCTTC. It codes for CASSVTGYGYTF. The full variable domain, in which reference TRBV9 and TRBJ1-2 provide the parts outside the CDR3, is DSGVTQTPKHLITATGQRVTLRCSPRSGDLSVYWYQQSLDQGLQFLIQYYNGEERAKGNILERFSAQQFPDLHSELNLSSLELGDSALYFCASSVTGYGYTFGSGTRLTVV.

V is TRBV5-1 and J is TRBJ2-6, with TRBD1 identical over 8 bases. The CDR3 length is 17 residues. From germline, CDR1 is SGHRS and CDR2 YFSETQ. Unmatched junction bases numbered 7, after V lost 1 base and J lost 4 bases. Here the CDR3 reads CASSLYQGAQGANVLTF. DNA for the CDR3: TGCGCCAGCAGCTTGTACCAGGGGGCGCAAGGGGCCAACGTCCTGACTTTC.

The chain uses TRBV30 and TRBJ2-5; D remains ambiguous. Per germline, CDR1 GTSNPN and CDR2 SVGIG (reference sequence). The CDR3 length is 13 residues. The V and J ends lost 0 bases and 3 bases respectively, with 8 bases between them. The DNA of the CDR3 is TGTGCCTGGAGTGTCCAGGTCAAAGAGACCCAGTACTTC. This translates into CAWSVQVKETQYF.